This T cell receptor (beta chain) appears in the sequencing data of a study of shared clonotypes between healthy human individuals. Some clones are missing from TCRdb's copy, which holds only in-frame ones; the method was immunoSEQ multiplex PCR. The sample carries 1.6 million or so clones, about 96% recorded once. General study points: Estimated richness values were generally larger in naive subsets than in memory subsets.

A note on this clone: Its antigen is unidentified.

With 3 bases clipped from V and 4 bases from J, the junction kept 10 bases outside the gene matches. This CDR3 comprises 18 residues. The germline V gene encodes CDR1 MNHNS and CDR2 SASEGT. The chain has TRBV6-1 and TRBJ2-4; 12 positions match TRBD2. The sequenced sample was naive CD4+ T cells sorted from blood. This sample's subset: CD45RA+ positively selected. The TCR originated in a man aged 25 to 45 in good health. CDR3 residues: CASSEAYRLAGEKNIQYF. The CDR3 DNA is TGTGCCAGCAGTGAGGCCTACCGACTAGCGGGGGAGAAAAACATTCAGTACTTC.